This is a list of T cell receptor beta chains from one sample in a study of T-cell memory formation after mild COVID-19. TCRdb re-called the 5' RACE reads with MiXCR, one entry per CDR3 protein. The data show about 340,000 distinct CDR3 sequences, 20% to 25% seen once. Sequencing was done on a sample of PBMCs or a T cell subset sorted from them (not recorded which). The origin of the receptors is a man between 18 and 29 years old who had mild COVID-19 (a few samples of this study predate the infection). Cell type and time point are not known. CDR3s include the opening cysteine and the closing phenylalanine or tryptophan. Fields, in order: J gene, D gene, V gene, CDR3 length, clone size, CDR3 DNA, CDR3 protein. D genes are given only for firm matches. Clone size is given for some rows only: seen once, a few or many times, or a class if the clone is expanded.

TRBJ1-2 TRBD1 TRBV28 14 NA TGTGCCAGCAGTCCGCCGACAGGGATTGGCGGCTACACCTTC CASSPPTGIGGYTF
TRBJ1-3 TRBD1 TRBV6-6 12 few TGTGCCAGCAGTTCAGAGGACAGGCCGACCAGGTTT CASSSEDRPTRF
TRBJ2-2 NA TRBV4-3 14 few TGCGCCAGCAGCCGCGCGCAGGGAGCCGGGGAGCTGTTTTTT CASSRAQGAGELFF
TRBJ1-1 NA TRBV20-1 14 NA TGCAGTGCTAGAGGCCGCACAGGGAACACTGAAGCTTTCTTT CSARGRTGNTEAFF
TRBJ2-3 NA TRBV18 12 many TGTGCCAGCTCACCTAACACAGATACGCAGTATTTT CASSPNTDTQYF
TRBJ1-1 NA TRBV20-1 13 NA TGCAGTGCCTTGGGGGCAGCGGAATATGAAGCTTTCTTT CSALGAAEYEAFF
TRBJ2-7 TRBD1 TRBV7-2 14 few TGTGCCAGCAGGCCGACAGGGGACCCCTACGAGCAGTACTTC CASRPTGDPYEQYF
TRBJ2-4 TRBD2 TRBV6-2/TRBV6-3 15 once TGTGCCAGCAGTGATTGGGGGGGACGGGGAAACATTCAGTACTTC CASSDWGGRGNIQYF
TRBJ2-3 TRBD2 TRBV6-5 16 NA TGTGCCAGCAGCCCCATAGCGGGGGGGCCGGTAGATACGCAGTATTTT CASSPIAGGPVDTQYF
TRBJ2-1 NA TRBV6-2/TRBV6-3 11 NA TGTGCCAGCAGTTATTTGGGGAAGCAGTTCTTC CASSYLGKQFF
TRBJ2-2 NA TRBV5-1 16 NA TGCGCCAGCAGTCCAATTGGGCAGGGTAACACCGGGGAGCTGTTTTTT CASSPIGQGNTGELFF
TRBJ1-1 NA TRBV6-6 14 few TGTGCCAGCAGTTTGGGGGTAATGAACACTGAAGCTTTCTTT CASSLGVMNTEAFF
TRBJ2-5 TRBD1 TRBV7-9 11 many TGTGCCAGTGGGACAGTGGAGACCCAGTACTTC CASGTVETQYF
TRBJ2-5 TRBD2 TRBV6-5 15 NA TGTGCCAGCTGTCAACTAGCGGGGCCGGGAGAGACCCAGTACTTC CASCQLAGPGETQYF
TRBJ1-4 NA TRBV7-2 20 few TGTGCCAGCAGCTCCGAGCCGACCGGGACAAGCCTCTGTGAAAATGAAAAACTGTTTTTT CASSSEPTGTSLCENEKLFF
TRBJ1-2 NA TRBV20-1 12 few TGCAGTGCCCACAGGTCCAGACATGGCTACACCTTC CSAHRSRHGYTF
TRBJ1-5 TRBD1 TRBV12-3/TRBV12-4 15 few TGTGCCAGCAGTCATACAGGGGTAAGGAATCAGCCCCAGCATTTT CASSHTGVRNQPQHF
TRBJ1-4 NA TRBV7-9 14 NA TGTGCCAGCACTCGGACGGGGTGGGAGGAAAAACTGTTTTTT CASTRTGWEEKLFF
TRBJ2-3 TRBD1 TRBV11-2 13 NA TGTGCCAGCAGCCCCACCAGGGGGGATACGCAGTATTTT CASSPTRGDTQYF
TRBJ1-2 TRBD1 TRBV12-5 16 NA TGTGCTAGTGGTTTCGGGACAGGGAATACTAACTATGGCTACACCTTC CASGFGTGNTNYGYTF
TRBJ1-1 NA TRBV3-1 13 many TGTGCCAGCACGGGGGAGGGGCTCACTGAAGCTTTCTTT CASTGEGLTEAFF
TRBJ1-1 NA TRBV6-1 14 few TGTGCCAGCAGTGAGACACGGGGGAACACTGAAGCTTTCTTT CASSETRGNTEAFF
TRBJ1-2 NA TRBV11-2 13 NA TGTGCCAGCAGCTTAGAAGGGGAGGGTGGCTACACCTTC CASSLEGEGGYTF
TRBJ2-1 NA TRBV20-1 11 few TGCAGTGCTAGCGGTTACAATGAGCAGTTCTTC CSASGYNEQFF
TRBJ1-4 NA TRBV20-1 16 few TGCAGTGCTAGAGCCTCTCGAATTGCAACTAATGAAAAACTGTTTTTT CSARASRIATNEKLFF
TRBJ2-2 NA TRBV28 15 NA TGTGCCAGCACAGGGGAGGGAGCCCAGTCCGGGGAGCTGTTTTTT CASTGEGAQSGELFF
TRBJ2-6 NA TRBV7-2 18 NA TGTGCCAGCAGCTTACGGGCTTCCGCCGTCTCTGGGGCCAACGTCCTGACTTTC CASSLRASAVSGANVLTF
TRBJ2-7 TRBD1 TRBV12-3/TRBV12-4 21 NA TGTGCCAGCAGTTACCGGGACAGGGGGCCTCTATATTCCGGGAGCTCCTACGAGCAGTACTTC CASSYRDRGPLYSGSSYEQYF
TRBJ2-1 NA TRBV7-8 14 NA TGTGCCAGCAGCTTAGTAACCGGGATCAATGAGCAGTTCTTC CASSLVTGINEQFF
TRBJ2-5 NA TRBV6-2/TRBV6-3 13 few TGTGCCAGCAATGTCGGGATTAAAGAGACCCAGTACTTC CASNVGIKETQYF
TRBJ2-7 NA TRBV20-1 12 few TGCAGTGTAGAAGGGGGGAGCTACGAGCAGTACTTC CSVEGGSYEQYF
TRBJ1-6 NA TRBV6-5 15 once TGTGCCAGCAGTTACGCCGGAGGGTATAATTCACACCTCCACTTT CASSYAGGYNSHLHF
TRBJ1-6 TRBD1 TRBV20-1 16 few TGCAGTGCTAGAGCCTCGGGACAGGGGCATAATTCACCCCTCCACTTT CSARASGQGHNSPLHF
TRBJ2-7 NA TRBV10-3 12 few TGTGCCATCAGTGGGGCCCCCTACGAGCAGTACTTC CAISGAPYEQYF
TRBJ1-1 TRBD1 TRBV6-5 13 NA TGTGCCAGCAGGACAGGGCCGTACACTGAAGCTTTCTTT CASRTGPYTEAFF
TRBJ1-2 NA TRBV7-2 14 NA TGTGCCAGCAGGGAAGCGAGGGCTAACTATGGCTACACCTTC CASREARANYGYTF
TRBJ1-2 NA TRBV20-1 11 few TGCAGTGCTAGTGCGACGGGGGGCTACACCTTC CSASATGGYTF
TRBJ2-3 NA TRBV7-2 13 few TGTGCCAGCAGTGCGGCTCGGCCAGATACGCAGTATTTT CASSAARPDTQYF
TRBJ2-2 NA TRBV28 16 NA TGTGCCAGCAGAATTGGGCTTGATGGAAACACCGGGGAGCTGTTTTTT CASRIGLDGNTGELFF
TRBJ2-5 NA TRBV20-1 11 many TGCAGTGCGCGGCGGGGCGGGACCCAGTACTTC CSARRGGTQYF
TRBJ1-6 TRBD1 TRBV7-9 14 NA TGTGCCAGCACCCAGACAGGGTTGGGTTCACCCCTCCACTTT CASTQTGLGSPLHF
TRBJ2-6 NA TRBV9 14 NA TGTGCCAGCAGCGTAGGGGGAGTAACCAACGTCCTGACTTTC CASSVGGVTNVLTF
TRBJ2-3 NA TRBV24-1 15 NA TGTGCCACCAGTGACCCCCGCAGGGATCAAGATACGCAGTATTTT CATSDPRRDQDTQYF
TRBJ1-1 NA TRBV5-1 13 NA TGCGCCAGCAGCTTGGATTTTGGGCTGCGAGCTTTCTTT CASSLDFGLRAFF
TRBJ2-2 NA TRBV6-5 13 once TGTGCCAGCACCAGGGGTTTCACCGGGGAGCTGTTTTTT CASTRGFTGELFF
TRBJ2-7 NA TRBV20-1 15 NA TGCAGTGCTAGAGATCGGCTACAGGCTTCTTACGAGCAGTACTTC CSARDRLQASYEQYF
TRBJ2-3 TRBD2 TRBV20-1 14 many TGCAGCCCTACTAGCGGGGGAAGCGTAGATACGCAGTATTTT CSPTSGGSVDTQYF
TRBJ1-2 NA TRBV20-1 13 few TGCAGTGCTAGGACAGTTAGTGACTATGGCTACACCTTC CSARTVSDYGYTF
TRBJ1-4 NA TRBV2 13 NA TGTGCCAGCTTAAGGACAGAGAATGAAAAACTGTTTTTT CASLRTENEKLFF
TRBJ1-1 NA TRBV20-1 14 few TGCAGTGCTACCGATACAGGGCTGAACACTGAAGCTTTCTTT CSATDTGLNTEAFF
TRBJ2-2 TRBD2 TRBV4-3 16 few TGCGCCAGCAGTCGTGTCGGGGGGGCGAACACCGGGGAGCTGTTTTTT CASSRVGGANTGELFF
TRBJ1-2 NA TRBV7-8 13 few TGTGCCAGCAGCTTACCGGACAGACCTGGCTACACCTTC CASSLPDRPGYTF
TRBJ1-5 TRBD1 TRBV28 15 few TGTGCCAGCAGTTTCCTGGACAGGACCAATCAGCCCCAGCATTTT CASSFLDRTNQPQHF